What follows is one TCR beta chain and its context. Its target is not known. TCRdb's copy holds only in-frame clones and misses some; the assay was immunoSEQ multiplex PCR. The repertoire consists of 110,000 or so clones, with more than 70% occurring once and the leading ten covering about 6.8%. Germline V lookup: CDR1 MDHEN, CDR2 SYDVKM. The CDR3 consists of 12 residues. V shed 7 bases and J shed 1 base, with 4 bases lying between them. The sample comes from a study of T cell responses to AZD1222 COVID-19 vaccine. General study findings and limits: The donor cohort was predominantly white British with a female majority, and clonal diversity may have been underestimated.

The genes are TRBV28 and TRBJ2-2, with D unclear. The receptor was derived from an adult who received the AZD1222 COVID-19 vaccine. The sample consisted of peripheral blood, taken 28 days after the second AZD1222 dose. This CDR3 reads CASMRNTGELFF. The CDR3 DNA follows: TGTGCCAGCATGAGGAACACCGGGGAGCTGTTTTTT.